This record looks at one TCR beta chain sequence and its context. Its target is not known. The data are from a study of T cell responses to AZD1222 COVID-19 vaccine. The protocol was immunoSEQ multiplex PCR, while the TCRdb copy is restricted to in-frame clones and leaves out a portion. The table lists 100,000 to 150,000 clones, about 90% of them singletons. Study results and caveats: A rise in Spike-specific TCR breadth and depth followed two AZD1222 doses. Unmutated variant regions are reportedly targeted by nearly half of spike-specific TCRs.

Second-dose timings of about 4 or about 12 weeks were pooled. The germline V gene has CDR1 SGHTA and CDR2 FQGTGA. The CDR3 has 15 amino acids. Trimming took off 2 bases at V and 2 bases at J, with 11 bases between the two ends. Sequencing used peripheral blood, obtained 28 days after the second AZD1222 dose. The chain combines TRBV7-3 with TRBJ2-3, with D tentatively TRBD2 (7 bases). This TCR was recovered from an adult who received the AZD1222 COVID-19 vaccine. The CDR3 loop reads CASSLGGAPTDTQYF. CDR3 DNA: TGTGCCAGCAGCTTAGGGGGGGCCCCCACAGATACGCAGTATTTT.